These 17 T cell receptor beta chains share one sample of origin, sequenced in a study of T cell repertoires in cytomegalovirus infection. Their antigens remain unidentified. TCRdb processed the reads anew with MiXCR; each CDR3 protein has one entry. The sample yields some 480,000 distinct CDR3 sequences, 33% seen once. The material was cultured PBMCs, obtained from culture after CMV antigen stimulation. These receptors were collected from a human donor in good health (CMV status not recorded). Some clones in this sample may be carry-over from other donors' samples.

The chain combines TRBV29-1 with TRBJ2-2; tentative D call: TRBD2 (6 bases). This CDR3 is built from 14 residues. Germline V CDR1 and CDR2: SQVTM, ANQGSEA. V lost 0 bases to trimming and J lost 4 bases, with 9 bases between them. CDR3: CSVEEAGPTGELFF. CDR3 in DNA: TGCAGCGTTGAAGAGGCGGGGCCCACCGGGGAGCTGTTTTTT.

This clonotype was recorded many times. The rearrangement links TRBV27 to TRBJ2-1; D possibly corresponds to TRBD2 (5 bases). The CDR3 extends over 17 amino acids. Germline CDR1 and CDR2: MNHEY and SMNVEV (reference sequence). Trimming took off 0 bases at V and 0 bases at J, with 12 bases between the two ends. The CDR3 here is CASSLSPSLSSYNEQFF. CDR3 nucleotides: TGTGCCAGCAGTTTATCACCTAGCTTAAGCTCCTACAATGAGCAGTTCTTC.

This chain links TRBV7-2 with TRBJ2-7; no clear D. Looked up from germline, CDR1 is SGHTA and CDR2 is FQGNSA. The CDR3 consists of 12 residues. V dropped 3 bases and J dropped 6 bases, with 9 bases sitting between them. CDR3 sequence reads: CASSFRPSEQYV. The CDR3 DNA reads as TGTGCCAGCAGCTTTAGGCCCAGCGAGCAGTACGTC.

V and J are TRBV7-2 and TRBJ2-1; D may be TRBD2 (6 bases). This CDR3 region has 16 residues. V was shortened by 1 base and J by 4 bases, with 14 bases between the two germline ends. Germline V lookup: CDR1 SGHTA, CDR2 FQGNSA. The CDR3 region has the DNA TGTGCCAGCAGCTTAGATCGCGGGACGGATTACAATGAGCAGTTCTTC. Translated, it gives CASSLDRGTDYNEQFF.

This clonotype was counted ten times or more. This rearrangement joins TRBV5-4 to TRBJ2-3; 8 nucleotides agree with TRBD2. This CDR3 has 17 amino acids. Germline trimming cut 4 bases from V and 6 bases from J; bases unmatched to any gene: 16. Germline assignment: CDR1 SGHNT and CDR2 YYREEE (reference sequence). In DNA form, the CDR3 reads TGTGCCAGCAGCCGACCCTCTAGCGGGTGGGGCTCGGATACGCAGTATTTT. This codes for CASSRPSSGWGSDTQYF.

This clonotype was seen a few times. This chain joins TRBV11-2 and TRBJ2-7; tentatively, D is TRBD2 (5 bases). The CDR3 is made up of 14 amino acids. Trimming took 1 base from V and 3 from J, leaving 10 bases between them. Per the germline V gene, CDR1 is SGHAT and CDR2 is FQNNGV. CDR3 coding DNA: TGTGCCAGCAGCTTAGCCGCACGGGGCTACGAGCAGTACGTC. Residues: CASSLAARGYEQYV.

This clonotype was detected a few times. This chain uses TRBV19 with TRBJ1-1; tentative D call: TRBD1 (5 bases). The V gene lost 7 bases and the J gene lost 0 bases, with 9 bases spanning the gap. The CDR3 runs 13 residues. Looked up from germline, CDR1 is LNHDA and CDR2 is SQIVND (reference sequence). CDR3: CASMGQLNTEAFF. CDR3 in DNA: TGTGCCAGTATGGGGCAGTTGAACACTGAAGCTTTCTTT.

The CDR3 DNA follows: TGCGCCAGCAGCCGACAGGGGTCGGACTATGGCTACACCTTC. Amino acid sequence: CASSRQGSDYGYTF. J is TRBJ1-2 and V is TRBV4-3, with 8 bases aligning to TRBD1. The germline V gene has CDR1 LGHNA and CDR2 YSLEER. The length of the CDR3 is 14 residues. The V gene end was trimmed by 4 bases and the J gene end by 3 bases; junction bases not matched to a gene: 4.

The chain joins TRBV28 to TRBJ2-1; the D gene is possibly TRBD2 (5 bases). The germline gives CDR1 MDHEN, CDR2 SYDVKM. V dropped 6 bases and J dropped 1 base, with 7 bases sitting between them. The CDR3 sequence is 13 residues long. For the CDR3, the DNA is TGTGCCAGCAGCGAGGGTTCCTACAATGAGCAGTTCTTC. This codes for CASSEGSYNEQFF.

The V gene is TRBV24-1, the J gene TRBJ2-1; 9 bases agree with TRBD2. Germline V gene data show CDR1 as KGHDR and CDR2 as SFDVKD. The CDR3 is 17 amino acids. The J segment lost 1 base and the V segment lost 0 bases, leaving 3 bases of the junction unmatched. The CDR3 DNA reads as TGTGCCACCAGTGATTTGGGAGCGGGAGGTTCCTACAATGAGCAGTTCTTC. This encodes CATSDLGAGGSYNEQFF.

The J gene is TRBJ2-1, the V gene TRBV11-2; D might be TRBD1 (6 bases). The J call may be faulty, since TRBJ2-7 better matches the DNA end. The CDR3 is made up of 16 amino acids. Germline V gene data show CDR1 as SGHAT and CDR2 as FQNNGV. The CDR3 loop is CASSLVGSTGNNEQYF. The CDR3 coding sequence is TGTGCCAGCAGCTTAGTGGGTTCGACAGGAAACAATGAGCAGTACTTC.

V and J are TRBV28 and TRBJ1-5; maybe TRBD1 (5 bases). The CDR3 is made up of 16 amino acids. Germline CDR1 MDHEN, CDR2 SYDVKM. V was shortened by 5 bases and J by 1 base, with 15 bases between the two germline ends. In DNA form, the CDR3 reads TGTGCCAGCAGTCCTACAGGTCCTGGGAGCAATCAGCCCCAGCATTTT. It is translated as CASSPTGPGSNQPQHF.

The CDR3 protein is CASSPGAGSLGGYTF. The CDR3 nucleotides read TGTGCCAGCTCTCCGGGGGCAGGGTCCCTAGGTGGCTACACCTTC. This sequence joins TRBV12-3 or TRBV12-4 and TRBJ1-2; possible D gene TRBD1, 6 bases. Trimming pared 8 bases from V and 7 bases from J, leaving 23 bases between. CDR3 length: 15 residues.

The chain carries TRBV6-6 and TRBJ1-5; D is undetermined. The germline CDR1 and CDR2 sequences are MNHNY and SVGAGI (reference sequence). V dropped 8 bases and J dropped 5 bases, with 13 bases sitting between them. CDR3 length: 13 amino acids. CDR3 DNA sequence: TGTGCCAGCGCCCCACCGGGATATCAGCCCCAGCATTTT. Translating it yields CASAPPGYQPQHF.

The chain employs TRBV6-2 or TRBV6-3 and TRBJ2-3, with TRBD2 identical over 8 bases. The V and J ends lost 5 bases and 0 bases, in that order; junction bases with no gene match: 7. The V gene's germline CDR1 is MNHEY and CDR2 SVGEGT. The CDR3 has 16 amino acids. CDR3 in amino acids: CASSDPSSGSTDTQYF. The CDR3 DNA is TGTGCCAGCAGTGACCCCTCTAGCGGGAGCACAGATACGCAGTATTTT.

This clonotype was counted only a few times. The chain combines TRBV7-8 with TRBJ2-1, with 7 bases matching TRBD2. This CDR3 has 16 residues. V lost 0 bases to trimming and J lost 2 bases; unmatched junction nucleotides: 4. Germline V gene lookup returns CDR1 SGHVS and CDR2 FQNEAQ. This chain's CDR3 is CASSLAGLGAYNEQFF. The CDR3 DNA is TGTGCCAGCAGCTTAGCCGGACTAGGGGCCTACAATGAGCAGTTCTTC. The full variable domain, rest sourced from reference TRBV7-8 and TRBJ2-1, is GAGVSQSPRYKVAKRGQDVALRCDPISGHVSLFWYQQALGQGPEFLTYFQNEAQLDKSGLPSDRFFAERPEGSVSTLKIQRTQQEDSAVYLCASSLAGLGAYNEQFFGPGTRLTVL.

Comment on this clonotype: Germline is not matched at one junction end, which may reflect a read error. The CDR3, as DNA: TGTGCCAGTATTATAGTCAGGGACCACTATGGCTACACCTTC. This gives the protein CASIIVRDHYGYTF. The rearrangement uses TRBV19 and TRBJ1-2; TRBD1 is a possible D gene (5 bases). Germline V CDR1 and CDR2: LNHDA, SQIVND (reference sequence). The CDR3 extends over 14 amino acids. Full variable domain (outside the CDR3, taken from reference TRBV19 and TRBJ1-2): DGGITQSPKYLFRKEGQNVTLSCEQNLNHDAMYWYRQDPGQGLRLIYYSQIVNDFQKGDIAEGYSVSREKKESFPLTVTSAQKNPTAFYLCASIIVRDHYGYTFGSGTRLTVV.